The next 21 T cell receptor beta chains were all read from a single sample in a study of T cell responses to AZD1222 COVID-19 vaccine. The method was immunoSEQ multiplex PCR; TCRdb's version includes in-frame clones alone and lacks a portion of them. The sample has around 190,000 clones, around 88% seen once. The source material was peripheral blood, sampled 28 days after the second AZD1222 dose. The receptors here all came from an adult who received the AZD1222 COVID-19 vaccine.

The J gene is TRBJ1-1, the V gene TRBV29-1; 7 nucleotides agree with TRBD1. With V trimmed by 4 bases and J by 3 bases, 2 bases remained unmatched. This CDR3 is built from 12 residues. Germline lookup yields CDR1 SQVTM and CDR2 ANQGSEA. CDR3 amino acids: CSVGQGDTEAFF. CDR3 DNA: TGCAGCGTTGGACAGGGAGACACTGAAGCTTTCTTT.

This clone was picked up a small number of times. The chain combines TRBV30 with TRBJ1-6; no clear D. V was trimmed by 1 base and J by 7 bases, leaving 8 bases between them. The CDR3 has 13 residues. From germline, CDR1 is GTSNPN and CDR2 SVGIG (reference sequence). CDR3 in amino acids: CAWSAGLNSPLHF. CDR3 DNA sequence: TGTGCCTGGAGTGCCGGGCTAAATTCACCCCTCCACTTT.

This chain joins TRBV3-1 (or the pseudogene TRBV3-2) and TRBJ2-1; D unresolved. The CDR3 has 13 residues. Germline V gene lookup returns CDR1 LGHDT and CDR2 YNNKEL (reference sequence). V lost 1 base to trimming and J lost 8 bases, with 9 bases between them. CDR3 nucleotide sequence: TGTGCCAGCAGCCAAGGGGTATGGGATGAGCAGTTCTTC. This codes for CASSQGVWDEQFF.

The chain is built from TRBV9 and TRBJ2-5; 7 nucleotides align to TRBD2. This CDR3 is 14 amino acids long. CDR1 is SGDLS and CDR2 is YYNGEE in the germline V gene. V lost 4 bases, J lost 1 base, and 4 bases stayed unmatched. In nucleotides, the CDR3 is TGTGCCAGCAGCCCTACTAGCGTCCAAGAGACCCAGTACTTC. It translates to CASSPTSVQETQYF. The entire variable domain, with the rest obtained from reference TRBV9 and TRBJ2-5, is as follows: DSGVTQTPKHLITATGQRVTLRCSPRSGDLSVYWYQQSLDQGLQFLIQYYNGEERAKGNILERFSAQQFPDLHSELNLSSLELGDSALYFCASSPTSVQETQYFGPGTRLLVL.

The chain links TRBV30 to TRBJ1-6; no reliable D call. Germline V gives CDR1 GTSNPN, CDR2 SVGIG (reference sequence). V was trimmed by 0 bases and J by 10 bases, leaving 10 bases between them. The CDR3 runs 13 residues. CDR3 protein: CAWSVAWGSPLHF. The CDR3, as DNA: TGTGCCTGGAGTGTAGCCTGGGGATCACCCCTCCACTTT.

Only one count was recorded for this clone. V is TRBV3-1 (or the pseudogene TRBV3-2) and J is TRBJ2-5; D remains ambiguous. V lost 1 base and J lost 5, with 8 bases in between. Germline CDR1 is LGHDT and CDR2 is YNNKEL (reference sequence). The CDR3 is 13 residues long. The CDR3 DNA sequence: TGTGCCAGCAGCCAAGTCGAGTACGAGACCCAGTACTTC. Its protein product is CASSQVEYETQYF.

This chain uses TRBV19 with TRBJ2-7; the D is unclear. Per the germline V gene, CDR1 is LNHDA and CDR2 is SQIVND (reference sequence). Trimming shortened V by 1 base and J by 0 bases, and 10 bases separated the two germline ends. This CDR3 has 15 amino acids. Here the CDR3 reads CASSIADSSSYEQYF. CDR3 bases: TGTGCCAGTAGTATAGCTGATTCGAGCTCCTACGAGCAGTACTTC.

The chain recombines TRBV21-1 with TRBJ2-5; whether TRBD1, the table's D call, matches the DNA was not checked. TRBV21-1 is a pseudogene locus. The CDR3 runs to 16 residues. The CDR3 coding sequence is TGTGCCAGCAGCGGGGACAGGGGATGGTACCAAGAGACCCAGTACTTC. Encoded protein: CASSGDRGWYQETQYF.

V gene TRBV27 combines with J gene TRBJ1-6, with no clear D. The V end was cut by 7 bases, the J end by 9 bases, with 13 bases between. CDR3 length equals 13 residues. CDR1 MNHEY and CDR2 SMNVEV come from the germline V gene (reference sequence). This chain's CDR3 is CASKTGSGSPLHF. The CDR3 nucleotides read TGTGCCAGCAAGACGGGGAGTGGTTCACCCCTCCACTTT.

The chain carries TRBV6-1 and TRBJ2-5; the D is unclear. There are 14 residues in the CDR3. Germline V gene data show CDR1 as MNHNS and CDR2 as SASEGT. V was cut by 1 base and J by 8 bases, with 14 bases left in between. The CDR3 spells CASSEGIRASTQYF. The CDR3 nucleotides are TGTGCCAGCAGTGAAGGCATCCGGGCTAGTACCCAGTACTTC.

The chain combines TRBV2 with TRBJ1-5; no definite D call. Germline lookup yields CDR1 SNHLY and CDR2 FYNNEI. V was cut by 0 bases and J by 1 base, with 13 bases left in between. There are 17 residues in the CDR3. CDR3 DNA: TGTGCCAGCAGTGAAGCAGCTGGGGAGGAAAGCAATCAGCCCCAGCATTTT. Translating gives CASSEAAGEESNQPQHF.

The chain links TRBV4-1 to TRBJ1-2, with 8 bases aligning to TRBD1. Per the germline V gene, CDR1 is MGHRA and CDR2 is YSYEKL. CDR3 length: 18 amino acids. The V segment lost 0 bases and the J segment 5 bases; nucleotides outside the gene matches: 14. The CDR3 here is CASSQDPGRGQIGYGYTF. Here the CDR3 DNA reads TGCGCCAGCAGCCAAGATCCGGGCAGGGGGCAGATTGGGTATGGCTACACCTTC.

Only one count was recorded for this clone. The rearrangement joins TRBV9 to TRBJ1-6; tentative D call: TRBD1 (6 bases). Trimming pared 2 bases from V and 8 bases from J, leaving 14 bases between. Germline CDR1 and CDR2: SGDLS and YYNGEE. CDR3 length equals 15 residues. The CDR3 loop reads CASSVAGARDSPLHF. CDR3 coding DNA: TGTGCCAGCAGCGTGGCGGGGGCAAGGGATTCACCCCTCCACTTT. Filled out from reference TRBV9 and TRBJ1-6, the complete variable domain reads DSGVTQTPKHLITATGQRVTLRCSPRSGDLSVYWYQQSLDQGLQFLIQYYNGEERAKGNILERFSAQQFPDLHSELNLSSLELGDSALYFCASSVAGARDSPLHFGNGTRLTVT.

This clone has more than one count but fewer than ten. CDR3 amino acids: CASSIASKGTYEQYF. The CDR3 region has the DNA TGTGCCAGTAGTATAGCCTCGAAGGGAACCTACGAGCAGTACTTC. This sequence joins TRBV19 and TRBJ2-7; D remains unclear. V was pared by 1 base and J by 2 bases, with 12 bases between. The CDR3 is made up of 15 amino acids. Germline V gene lookup returns CDR1 LNHDA and CDR2 SQIVND (reference sequence).

This chain joins TRBV5-1 and TRBJ2-5; 8 bases match TRBD1. In germline, CDR1 is SGHRS, CDR2 YFSETQ. The CDR3 consists of 14 residues. J gave up 1 base and V 2 bases, and 1 base lay outside the gene matches. DNA of the CDR3: TGCGCCAGCAGCTTCAGGGGGCCCCAAGAGACCCAGTACTTC. Protein: CASSFRGPQETQYF.

The rearrangement links TRBV10-2 to TRBJ1-4, with D perhaps matching TRBD1 (5 bases). The V gene lost 5 bases and the J gene lost 8 bases, with 18 bases spanning the gap. The CDR3 totals 15 residues. Germline lookup yields CDR1 WSHSY and CDR2 SAAADI. CDR3 sequence reads: CASSNGDSPTEKLFF. In DNA, the CDR3 is TGCGCCAGCAGTAATGGGGACTCTCCCACCGAAAAACTGTTTTTT.

This sequence joins TRBV19 and TRBJ2-3; D unresolved. The germline V gene encodes CDR1 LNHDA and CDR2 SQIVND (reference sequence). V shed 0 bases and J shed 0 bases, with 4 bases lying between them. The CDR3 extends over 14 amino acids. The CDR3 sequence: CASSIDLSTDTQYF. CDR3 bases: TGTGCCAGTAGTATAGACCTTAGCACAGATACGCAGTATTTT.

J is TRBJ2-1 and V is TRBV7-6; TRBD2 matches 10 bases. The germline V gene has CDR1 SGHVS and CDR2 FNYEAQ. With 0 bases clipped from V and 7 bases from J, the junction kept 0 bases outside the gene matches. CDR3 length: 14 amino acids. The CDR3 is CASSLASGGNEQFF. In DNA form, the CDR3 reads TGTGCCAGCAGCTTAGCTAGCGGGGGGAATGAGCAGTTCTTC.

This clone has more than one count but fewer than ten. The chain couples TRBV28 to TRBJ2-7, with 7 nucleotides matching TRBD1. Germline trimming cut 4 bases from V and 5 bases from J; bases unmatched to any gene: 11. The CDR3 is made up of 15 amino acids. From germline, CDR1 is MDHEN and CDR2 SYDVKM. The chain's CDR3 is CASSYYRGIKDEQYF. In nucleotides, the CDR3 is TGTGCCAGCAGTTATTACAGGGGAATTAAGGACGAGCAGTACTTC.

The chain uses TRBV5-4 and TRBJ1-1; tentative D call: TRBD1 (5 bases). The CDR3 is made up of 15 amino acids. V was pared by 2 bases and J by 3 bases, with 14 bases between. The germline V gene encodes CDR1 SGHNT and CDR2 YYREEE (reference sequence). The CDR3 reads CASSFEDSGDTEAFF. Here the CDR3 DNA reads TGTGCCAGCAGCTTTGAGGACTCGGGGGACACTGAAGCTTTCTTT.

The chain has TRBV7-8 and TRBJ2-2, with TRBD1 matching over 9 bases. Trimming took 4 bases from V and 6 from J; bases not matched to a gene: 12. Germline-derived CDR1 and CDR2 are SGHVS and FQNEAQ. The CDR3 extends over 17 amino acids. The DNA of the CDR3 is TGTGCCAGCAGCTCAAGGGGGCGACAGGGGGTTCCCGGGGAGCTGTTTTTT. Translated, it gives CASSSRGRQGVPGELFF.